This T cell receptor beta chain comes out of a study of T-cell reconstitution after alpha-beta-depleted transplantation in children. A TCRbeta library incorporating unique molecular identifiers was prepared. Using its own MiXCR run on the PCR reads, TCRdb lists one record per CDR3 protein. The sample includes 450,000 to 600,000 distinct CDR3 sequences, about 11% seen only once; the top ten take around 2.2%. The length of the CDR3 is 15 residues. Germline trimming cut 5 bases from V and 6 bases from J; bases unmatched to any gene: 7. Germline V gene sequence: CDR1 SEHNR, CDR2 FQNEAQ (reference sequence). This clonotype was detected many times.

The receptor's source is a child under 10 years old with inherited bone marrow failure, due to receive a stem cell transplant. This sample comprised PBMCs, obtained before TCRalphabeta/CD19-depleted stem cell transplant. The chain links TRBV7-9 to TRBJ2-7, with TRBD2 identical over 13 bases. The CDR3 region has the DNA TGTGCCAGCAGCGGTGGACTAGCGGGAGCTATCGAGCAGTACTTC. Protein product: CASSGGLAGAIEQYF.